These 28 T cell receptor beta chains were all obtained from the same sample, sequenced in a study of long-term antiretroviral therapy in people with HIV. Runs used v3.0 of the immunoSEQ assay and were done at survey level. Produced via immunoSEQ multiplex PCR; TCRdb's table is partial and in-frame only. The sample has roughly 16,000 clones, 65% to 85% seen once; the top ten hold approximately 4.8%. The specimen was unsorted PBMCs, collected 0.1 years before starting antiretroviral therapy. Source of these receptors: a man between 18 and 29 years old with HIV.

CDR3 protein: CASTGAQISGANVLTF. The CDR3, as DNA: TGTGCCAGCACGGGGGCCCAGATTTCTGGGGCCAACGTCCTGACTTTC. V gene TRBV28 combines with J gene TRBJ2-6; D may match TRBD1 or TRBD2 (6 bases each). The V gene's germline CDR1 is MDHEN and CDR2 SYDVKM. The CDR3 has 16 amino acids. V was clipped by 7 bases and J by 1 base, with 14 bases between them. Together with reference TRBV28 and TRBJ2-6, the CDR3 gives the full variable domain: DVKVTQSSRYLVKRTGEKVFLECVQDMDHENMFWYRQDPGLGLRLIYFSYDVKMKEKGDIPEGYSVSREKKERFSLILESASTNQTSMYLCASTGAQISGANVLTFGAGSRLTVL.

This sequence joins TRBV19 and TRBJ2-7; 10 positions match TRBD2. This CDR3 has 14 amino acids. CDR1 LNHDA and CDR2 SQIVND come from the germline V gene (reference sequence). After removal of 3 bases from V and 3 bases from J, the junction contained 2 bases not matched to a gene. CDR3: CASSMSSGSYEQYF. The CDR3 bases are TGTGCCAGTAGTATGTCTAGCGGGAGCTACGAGCAGTACTTC.

The CDR3 DNA follows: TGTGCCAGCAGCTTGGCCGGCGGGAGGCCGACGGGGGATACGCAGTATTTT. Encoded protein: CASSLAGGRPTGDTQYF. This chain uses TRBV5-4 with TRBJ2-3; 8 bases fit TRBD2. The CDR3 length is 17 residues. Germline trimming cut 0 bases from V and 6 bases from J; bases unmatched to any gene: 12. The germline CDR1 and CDR2 sequences are SGHNT and YYREEE (reference sequence). Together with reference TRBV5-4 and TRBJ2-3, the CDR3 gives the full variable domain: ETGVTQSPTHLIKTRGQQVTLRCSSQSGHNTVSWYQQALGQGPQFIFQYYREEENGRGNFPPRFSGLQFPNYSSELNVNALELDDSALYLCASSLAGGRPTGDTQYFGPGTRLTVL.

The chain links TRBV5-6 to TRBJ1-5; D is unclear. Trimming took off 1 base at V and 0 bases at J, with 17 bases between the two ends. CDR3 size: 18 residues. Germline V gene sequence: CDR1 SGHDT, CDR2 YYEEEE. DNA of the CDR3: TGTGCCAGCAGCTTGTTTGAGCAGATGTATTATAGCAATCAGCCCCAGCATTTT. Protein sequence: CASSLFEQMYYSNQPQHF.

This clone was observed a handful of times. The V and J genes are TRBV21-1 and TRBJ2-7; the table's D call, TRBD1, has no DNA check behind it. TRBV21-1 is classified as a pseudogene. The CDR3 is made up of 17 amino acids. The CDR3 spells CASSKKVGQGPLYEQYF. Here the CDR3 DNA reads TGTGCCAGCAGCAAAAAGGTAGGACAGGGTCCTCTCTACGAGCAGTACTTC.

The V call is TRBV29-1, the J call TRBJ2-7; no firm D call. V lost 8 bases and J lost 3, with 14 bases in between. The length of the CDR3 is 12 residues. CDR1 SQVTM and CDR2 ANQGSEA come from the germline V gene. CDR3 coding DNA: TGCAGCTCGATGGAAGGTAGCTACGAGCAGTACTTC. It translates to CSSMEGSYEQYF.

This chain links TRBV5-4 with TRBJ1-2; no clear D. There are 14 residues in the CDR3. V dropped 0 bases and J dropped 7 bases, with 13 bases sitting between them. The germline CDR1 and CDR2 sequences are SGHNT and YYREEE (reference sequence). CDR3 in amino acids: CASSLGLPEGGYTF. CDR3 nucleotide sequence: TGTGCCAGCAGCTTGGGGCTCCCGGAGGGTGGCTACACCTTC.

The chain is built from TRBV13 and TRBJ1-1; tentatively, D is TRBD1 (6 bases). The germline gives CDR1 PRHDT, CDR2 FYEKMQ (reference sequence). V was cut by 3 bases and J by 0 bases, with 8 bases left in between. The CDR3 extends over 14 amino acids. DNA for the CDR3: TGTGCCAGCAGCTTGCAGGGGATGAACACTGAAGCTTTCTTT. Protein: CASSLQGMNTEAFF.

The V gene is TRBV30, the J gene TRBJ1-3, with D hard to call. This CDR3 has 13 residues. With 4 bases removed from V and 14 bases from J, the gap between germline ends came to 21 bases. CDR1 and CDR2 from the germline V gene are GTSNPN and SVGIG (reference sequence). This CDR3 is CAWTILAAAGLYF. CDR3 coding DNA: TGTGCCTGGACCATCTTAGCTGCTGCAGGTTTATATTTT.

This rearrangement joins TRBV6-5 to TRBJ2-2; D is possibly TRBD1 or TRBD2 (5 bases each). V lost 2 bases, J lost 6 bases, and 7 bases lay in between. This CDR3 spans 13 amino acids. The germline gives CDR1 MNHEY, CDR2 SVGAGI. As DNA, the CDR3 is TGTGCCAGCAGTTACGGGGACCCCGGGGAGCTGTTTTTT. The encoded protein is CASSYGDPGELFF.

The chain couples TRBV19 to TRBJ1-1; TRBD1 matches at 7 bases. This CDR3 is 15 amino acids long. The V and J ends lost 1 base and 1 base, in that order; junction bases with no gene match: 3. Germline V lookup: CDR1 LNHDA, CDR2 SQIVND (reference sequence). CDR3 region: CASSIVQGTNTEAFF. CDR3 in DNA: TGTGCCAGTAGTATAGTACAGGGGACGAACACTGAAGCTTTCTTT. The full variable domain, its missing parts supplied by reference TRBV19 and TRBJ1-1, is DGGITQSPKYLFRKEGQNVTLSCEQNLNHDAMYWYRQDPGQGLRLIYYSQIVNDFQKGDIAEGYSVSREKKESFPLTVTSAQKNPTAFYLCASSIVQGTNTEAFFGQGTRLTVV.

This clone was recorded only once. V and J are TRBV7-9 and TRBJ1-3; a possible D gene is TRBD1 (5 bases). Trimming shortened V by 5 bases and J by 4 bases, and 21 bases separated the two germline ends. CDR3 length equals 17 residues. CDR1 is SEHNR and CDR2 is FQNEAQ in the germline V gene (reference sequence). CDR3 protein: CASSPRGAPATGNTIYF. The DNA of the CDR3 is TGTGCCAGCAGCCCCCGTGGGGCCCCAGCCACGGGAAACACCATATATTTT.

V gene TRBV14 combines with J gene TRBJ2-4, with TRBD1 matching over 12 bases. The junction had 2 bases not matched to a gene; V was cut back by 3 bases and J by 8 bases. The CDR3 runs to 14 residues. Germline-derived CDR1 and CDR2 are SGHDN and FVKESK. CDR3 region: CASSQGQGAYIQYF. CDR3 coding DNA: TGTGCCAGCAGCCAGGGACAGGGGGCTTACATTCAGTACTTC.

This clone was detected only once. V usage is TRBV19 and J usage is TRBJ1-5; D unresolved. Germline V CDR1 and CDR2: LNHDA, SQIVND (reference sequence). The CDR3 is 15 amino acids. V lost 3 bases and J 6 bases, leaving 15 bases between the germline ends. CDR3 nucleotide sequence: TGTGCCAGTAGTATTGGGCTGGGAAAGGTTCAGCCCCAGCATTTT. Translated: CASSIGLGKVQPQHF.

This chain uses TRBV7-8 with TRBJ2-1; 10 bases fit TRBD2. With 3 bases clipped from V and 5 bases from J, the junction kept 10 bases outside the gene matches. Germline V lookup: CDR1 SGHVS, CDR2 FQNEAQ. The CDR3 extends over 17 amino acids. CDR3 loop: CASSFRGAGGQHNEQFF. CDR3 in DNA: TGTGCCAGCAGCTTTCGGGGAGCGGGGGGGCAGCACAATGAGCAGTTCTTC.

The V gene is TRBV27, the J gene TRBJ1-1; 7 bases agree with TRBD1. Germline trimming cut 5 bases from V and 0 bases from J; bases unmatched to any gene: 6. CDR3 size: 15 residues. Germline V gives CDR1 MNHEY, CDR2 SMNVEV (reference sequence). The CDR3 DNA reads as TGTGCCAGCAGTAGGAGACAGGGAATGAACACTGAAGCTTTCTTT. Its translation: CASSRRQGMNTEAFF.

J is TRBJ2-7 and V is TRBV12-5; 8 bases map to TRBD1. Germline CDR1 reads LGHNT; CDR2 reads FRNRAP. V was clipped by 1 base and J by 2 bases; unmatched bases: 7. This CDR3 contains 16 residues. This chain's CDR3 is CASGLALGQGPYEQYF. DNA for the CDR3: TGTGCTAGTGGTTTGGCCCTCGGACAGGGACCCTACGAGCAGTACTTC.

V usage is TRBV6-5 and J usage is TRBJ2-7; TRBD2 aligns across 7 bases. Per the germline V gene, CDR1 is MNHEY and CDR2 is SVGAGI. This CDR3 contains 15 residues. J gave up 0 bases and V 4 bases, and 6 bases lay outside the gene matches. The CDR3 region has the DNA TGTGCCAGCAGTTTGGGGGGGTCGCTCTCCTACGAGCAGTACTTC. This gives the protein CASSLGGSLSYEQYF.

The table lists this clone with a count of one. The junction departs from the called germline gene at one end, perhaps through a read error. The chain recombines TRBV20-1 with TRBJ1-5, with D unresolved. Germline V gene sequence: CDR1 DFQATT, CDR2 SNEGSKA (reference sequence). The CDR3 is 11 amino acids. The CDR3 is CSARAGSQRLF. The CDR3 DNA sequence: TGCAGTGCTAGAGCGGGTTCCCAGAGACTTTTT.

The chain uses TRBV7-2 and TRBJ1-6, with 7 bases that match TRBD1. V was clipped by 1 base and J by 6 bases; unmatched bases: 9. CDR1 is SGHTA and CDR2 is FQGNSA in the germline V gene. The CDR3 consists of 17 residues. CDR3 coding DNA: TGTGCCAGCAGCTTAGTGGTCAACAGGGGCGTTAATTCACCCCTCCACTTT. Encoded protein: CASSLVVNRGVNSPLHF.

J is TRBJ2-1 and V is TRBV7-7, with 13 bases aligning to TRBD2. The length of the CDR3 is 15 residues. With V trimmed by 5 bases and J by 9 bases, 7 bases remained unmatched. The germline V gene encodes CDR1 SSHAT and CDR2 FNYEAQ (reference sequence). In DNA, the CDR3 is TGTGCCAGCAGCGCTAGGACTAGCGGGGGTGGTGAGCAGTTCTTC. Its translation: CASSARTSGGGEQFF. Drawing the rest from reference TRBV7-7 and TRBJ2-1, the complete variable domain is GAGVSQSPRYKVTKRGQDVTLRCDPISSHATLYWYQQALGQGPEFLTYFNYEAQPDKSGLPSDRFSAERPEGSISTLTIQRTEQRDSAMYRCASSARTSGGGEQFFGPGTRLTVL.

The rearrangement joins TRBV5-4 to TRBJ1-2; D uncertain. Trimming removed 6 bases from V and 3 bases from J, with 9 bases in between. The CDR3 spans 12 residues. Per germline, CDR1 SGHNT and CDR2 YYREEE (reference sequence). CDR3 amino acids: CASTGLDYGYTF. The CDR3 coding sequence is TGTGCCAGCACAGGACTTGACTATGGCTACACCTTC.

The gene calls are TRBV7-9 and TRBJ2-7; possibly TRBD2 for D (5 bases). The CDR3 loop spans 16 amino acids. Per germline, CDR1 SEHNR and CDR2 FQNEAQ (reference sequence). Trimming shortened V by 5 bases and J by 2 bases, and 19 bases separated the two germline ends. The chain's CDR3 is CASSPRVGGPTYEQYF. The CDR3 DNA reads as TGTGCCAGCAGCCCTCGCGTGGGCGGGCCGACCTACGAGCAGTACTTC.

The V call is TRBV6-5, the J call TRBJ2-1; D is ambiguous. Trimming took off 0 bases at V and 3 bases at J, with 12 bases between the two ends. Germline CDR1 MNHEY, CDR2 SVGAGI. This CDR3 contains 16 residues. CDR3: CASSYSFEPHYNEQFF. DNA for the CDR3: TGTGCCAGCAGTTACTCCTTTGAGCCACACTACAATGAGCAGTTCTTC.

The chain recombines TRBV15 with TRBJ2-7, with 9 bases fitting TRBD1. There are 15 residues in the CDR3. V dropped 0 bases and J dropped 3; count of bases not matched to a gene: 3. Germline CDR1 LNHNV, CDR2 YYDKDF (reference sequence). The CDR3 DNA reads TGTGCCACCAGCAGAGATCGGGGACAGGGCTACGAGCAGTACTTC. It specifies CATSRDRGQGYEQYF.

This chain links TRBV7-9 with TRBJ1-2; 8 positions agree with TRBD1. The CDR3 has 18 residues. Germline CDR1 is SEHNR and CDR2 is FQNEAQ (reference sequence). The ends lost 9 bases at V and 0 bases at J; junction bases unmatched: 18. CDR3 nucleotide sequence: TGTGCCAGTGTACCCCCCGCCGGGACAGGTTTAGCTAACTATGGCTACACCTTC. Its translation is CASVPPAGTGLANYGYTF.

This clone came up a few times. The chain couples TRBV25-1 to TRBJ2-1; no firm D call. Germline V CDR1 and CDR2: MGHDK, SYGVNS. V lost 4 bases to trimming and J lost 6 bases, with 4 bases between them. The CDR3 runs to 11 residues. This chain's CDR3 is CASSGGNEQFF. The CDR3 nucleotides are TGTGCCAGCAGTGGGGGCAATGAGCAGTTCTTC.

This clone was seen once. This chain joins TRBV6-1 and TRBJ2-7, with 7 bases matching TRBD2. V was clipped by 6 bases and J by 2 bases; unmatched bases: 10. Germline loops: CDR1 MNHNS, CDR2 SASEGT. The CDR3 consists of 15 residues. For the CDR3, the DNA is TGTGCCAGCAGCCTGATTAGCGGGTCAACCTACGAGCAGTACTTC. Amino acid sequence: CASSLISGSTYEQYF.